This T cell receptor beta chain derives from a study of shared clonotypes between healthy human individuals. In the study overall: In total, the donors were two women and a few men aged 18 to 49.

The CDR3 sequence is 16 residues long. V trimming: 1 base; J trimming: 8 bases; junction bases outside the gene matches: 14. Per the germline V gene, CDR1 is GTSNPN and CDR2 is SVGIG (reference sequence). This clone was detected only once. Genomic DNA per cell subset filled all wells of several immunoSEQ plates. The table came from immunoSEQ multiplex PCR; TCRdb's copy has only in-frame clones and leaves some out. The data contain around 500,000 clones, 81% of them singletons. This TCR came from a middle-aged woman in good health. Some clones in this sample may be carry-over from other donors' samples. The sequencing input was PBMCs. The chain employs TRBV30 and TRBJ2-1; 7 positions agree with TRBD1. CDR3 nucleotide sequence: TGTGCCTGGAGTGGACTAACAGGGGCGAGGATTGATGAGCAGTTCTTC. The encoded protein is CAWSGLTGARIDEQFF.